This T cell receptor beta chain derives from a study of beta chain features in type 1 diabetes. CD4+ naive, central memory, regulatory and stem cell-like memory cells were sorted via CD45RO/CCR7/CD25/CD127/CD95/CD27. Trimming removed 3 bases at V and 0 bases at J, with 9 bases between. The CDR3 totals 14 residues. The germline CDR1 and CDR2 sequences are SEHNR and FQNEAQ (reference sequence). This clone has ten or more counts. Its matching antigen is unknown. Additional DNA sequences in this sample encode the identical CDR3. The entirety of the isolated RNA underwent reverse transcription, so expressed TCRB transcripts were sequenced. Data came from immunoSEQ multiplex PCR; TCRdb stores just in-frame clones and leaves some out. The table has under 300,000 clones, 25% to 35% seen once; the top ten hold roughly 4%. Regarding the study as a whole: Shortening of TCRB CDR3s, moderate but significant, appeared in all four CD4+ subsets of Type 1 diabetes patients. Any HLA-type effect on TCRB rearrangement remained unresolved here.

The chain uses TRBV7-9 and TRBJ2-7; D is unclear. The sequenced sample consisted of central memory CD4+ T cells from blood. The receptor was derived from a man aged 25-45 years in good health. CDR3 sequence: CASSFDKSSYEQYF. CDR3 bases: TGTGCCAGCAGCTTCGACAAAAGCTCCTACGAGCAGTACTTC.